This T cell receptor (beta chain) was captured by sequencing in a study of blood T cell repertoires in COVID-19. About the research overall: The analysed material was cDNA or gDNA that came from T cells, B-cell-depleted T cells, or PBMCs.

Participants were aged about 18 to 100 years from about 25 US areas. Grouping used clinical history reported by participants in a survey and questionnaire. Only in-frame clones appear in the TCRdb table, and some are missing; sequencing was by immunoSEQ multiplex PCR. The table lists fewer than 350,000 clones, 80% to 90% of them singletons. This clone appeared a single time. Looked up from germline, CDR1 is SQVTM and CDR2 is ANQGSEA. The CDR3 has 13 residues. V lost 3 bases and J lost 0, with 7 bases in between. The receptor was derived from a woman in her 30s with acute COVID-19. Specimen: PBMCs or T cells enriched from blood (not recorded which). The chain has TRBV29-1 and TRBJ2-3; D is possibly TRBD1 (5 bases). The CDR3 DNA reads TGCAGCGTTGAGGGGCCTAGCACAGATACGCAGTATTTT. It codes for CSVEGPSTDTQYF.